A selection of T cell receptor beta chains follows, all from one sample in a study of cytomegalovirus exposure and HLA in healthy donors. Profiled with immunoSEQ multiplex PCR; TCRdb holds only in-frame clones, not every one. The top ten hold about a tenth of the sample, which has a few hundred thousand clones, about 83% seen once. The sample was PBMCs. The receptor source for this set is a woman aged 45-65 years in good health and CMV-seropositive. CDR3s include the opening cysteine and the closing phenylalanine or tryptophan. The D gene is left open where the match is weak.

V gene: TRBV5-1; D gene: .; J gene: TRBJ1-1; CDR3 protein: CASTPSTVTPEAFF
V gene: TRBV5-1; D gene: TRBD1; J gene: TRBJ1-5; CDR3 protein: CASRPDREQPQHF
V gene: TRBV28; D gene: .; J gene: TRBJ1-2; CDR3 protein: CASSLARYGYTF
V gene: TRBV9; D gene: .; J gene: TRBJ1-2; CDR3 protein: CASSVYQGPGGYTF
V gene: TRBV19; D gene: TRBD1; J gene: TRBJ1-1; CDR3 protein: CASSIPGGFTEAFF
V gene: TRBV5-1; D gene: TRBD2; J gene: TRBJ2-7; CDR3 protein: CASSGTSGGLGEQYF
V gene: TRBV19; D gene: .; J gene: TRBJ1-1; CDR3 protein: CASSRVNTEAFF
V gene: TRBV7-2; D gene: TRBD2; J gene: TRBJ2-5; CDR3 protein: CASSLGLAGGQETQYF
V gene: TRBV27; D gene: .; J gene: TRBJ2-5; CDR3 protein: CASSFQDGETQYF
V gene: TRBV27; D gene: .; J gene: TRBJ1-4; CDR3 protein: CASSSIGGELFF
V gene: TRBV2; D gene: .; J gene: TRBJ1-1; CDR3 protein: CASSEDQGGFTEAFF
V gene: TRBV28; D gene: .; J gene: TRBJ2-4; CDR3 protein: CASSEAGAKNIQYF
V gene: TRBV10-3; D gene: TRBD1; J gene: TRBJ1-5; CDR3 protein: CAISRDRANQPQHF
V gene: TRBV2; D gene: TRBD1; J gene: TRBJ1-2; CDR3 protein: CASRIGTGAGYTF
V gene: TRBV5-1; D gene: .; J gene: TRBJ2-7; CDR3 protein: CASSLGAYYEQYF
V gene: TRBV9; D gene: .; J gene: TRBJ1-4; CDR3 protein: CASSVNSNEKLFF
V gene: TRBV5-1; D gene: TRBD1; J gene: TRBJ2-7; CDR3 protein: CASSPDRGSDEQYF
V gene: TRBV7-7; D gene: TRBD1; J gene: TRBJ1-4; CDR3 protein: CASSPRTGRLEKLFF
V gene: TRBV7-8; D gene: TRBD2; J gene: TRBJ2-1; CDR3 protein: CASSFTGLAPDEQFF
V gene: TRBV5-1; D gene: .; J gene: TRBJ2-1; CDR3 protein: CASSLAFDEQFF
V gene: TRBV2; D gene: TRBD1; J gene: TRBJ1-2; CDR3 protein: CASSEQGATYGYTF
V gene: TRBV6-6; D gene: TRBD2; J gene: TRBJ2-1; CDR3 protein: CASSTKAGGHYNEQFF
V gene: TRBV27; D gene: .; J gene: TRBJ2-6; CDR3 protein: CASSPRTPSTSGANVLTF
V gene: TRBV5-1; D gene: .; J gene: TRBJ1-4; CDR3 protein: CASSLGQAGGKLFF
V gene: TRBV5-1; D gene: .; J gene: .; CDR3 protein: CASSLDRLPYEQYF
V gene: TRBV7-3; D gene: TRBD2; J gene: TRBJ2-3; CDR3 protein: CASSSPTSGGRGAQYF
V gene: TRBV6-6; D gene: .; J gene: TRBJ1-6; CDR3 protein: CASSYSRTGNSPLHF
V gene: TRBV19; D gene: TRBD1; J gene: TRBJ1-5; CDR3 protein: CASSTGQGVGQPQHF
V gene: TRBV10-1; D gene: TRBD1; J gene: TRBJ1-5; CDR3 protein: CASSESDRGQGQPQHF
V gene: TRBV27; D gene: TRBD1; J gene: TRBJ1-2; CDR3 protein: CASSFRDREVYYGYTF
V gene: TRBV19; D gene: .; J gene: TRBJ1-1; CDR3 protein: CASSNLKADIDTEAFF
V gene: TRBV5-1; D gene: TRBD1; J gene: TRBJ1-2; CDR3 protein: CASSRGTGNVGLDGYTF
V gene: TRBV4-2; D gene: .; J gene: TRBJ2-7; CDR3 protein: CASSQVQGPDSYEQYF
V gene: TRBV18; D gene: TRBD1; J gene: TRBJ2-1; CDR3 protein: CASSEGQLDSYNEQFF
V gene: TRBV7-2; D gene: TRBD2; J gene: TRBJ2-3; CDR3 protein: CASSPWTSGTSTDTQYF
V gene: TRBV30; D gene: TRBD2; J gene: TRBJ2-7; CDR3 protein: CAWSSGAAYEQYF
V gene: TRBV7-2; D gene: TRBD2; J gene: TRBJ2-7; CDR3 protein: CASSRKTSGGAYYEQYF
V gene: TRBV10-3; D gene: .; J gene: TRBJ1-1; CDR3 protein: CAISRDVPGGMNTEAFF
V gene: TRBV6-6; D gene: TRBD1; J gene: TRBJ1-3; CDR3 protein: CASSYSWDRAGNTIYF
V gene: TRBV7-9; D gene: TRBD1; J gene: TRBJ1-2; CDR3 protein: CASSLLVTGALLYGYTF
V gene: TRBV27; D gene: TRBD1; J gene: TRBJ2-1; CDR3 protein: CASSLLGQSYNEQFF
V gene: TRBV29-1; D gene: .; J gene: TRBJ1-1; CDR3 protein: CSVAGGLTEAFF
V gene: TRBV7-9; D gene: .; J gene: TRBJ1-5; CDR3 protein: CSSSLDRSSNQPQHF
V gene: TRBV28; D gene: TRBD2; J gene: TRBJ2-7; CDR3 protein: CASSPPGLSFHEQYF